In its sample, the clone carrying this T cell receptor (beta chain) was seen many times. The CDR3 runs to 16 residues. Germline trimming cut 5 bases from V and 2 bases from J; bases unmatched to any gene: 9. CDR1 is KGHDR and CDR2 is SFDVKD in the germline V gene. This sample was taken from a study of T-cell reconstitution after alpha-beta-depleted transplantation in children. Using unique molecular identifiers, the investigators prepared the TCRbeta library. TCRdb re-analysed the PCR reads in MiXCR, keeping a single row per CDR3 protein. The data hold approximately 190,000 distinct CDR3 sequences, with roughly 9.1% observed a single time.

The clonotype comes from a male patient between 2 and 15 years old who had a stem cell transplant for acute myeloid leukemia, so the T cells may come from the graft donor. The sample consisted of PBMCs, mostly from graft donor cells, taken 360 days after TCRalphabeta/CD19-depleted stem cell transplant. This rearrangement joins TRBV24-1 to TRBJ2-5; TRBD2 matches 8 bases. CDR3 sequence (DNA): TGTGCCACCAGTGTCCCGGGGGGGGTTGGACAAGAGACCCAGTACTTC. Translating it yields CATSVPGGVGQETQYF.